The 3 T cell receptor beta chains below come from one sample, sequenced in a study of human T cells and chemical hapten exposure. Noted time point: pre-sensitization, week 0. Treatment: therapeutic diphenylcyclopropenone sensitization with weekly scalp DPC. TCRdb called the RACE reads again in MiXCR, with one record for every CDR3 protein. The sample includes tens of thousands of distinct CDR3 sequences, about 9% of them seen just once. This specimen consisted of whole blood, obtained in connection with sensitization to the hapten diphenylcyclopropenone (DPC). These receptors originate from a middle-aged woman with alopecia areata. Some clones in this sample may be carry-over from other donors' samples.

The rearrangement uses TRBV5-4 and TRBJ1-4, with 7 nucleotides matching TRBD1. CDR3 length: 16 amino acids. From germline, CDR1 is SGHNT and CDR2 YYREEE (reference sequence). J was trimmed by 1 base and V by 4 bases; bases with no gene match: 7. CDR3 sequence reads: CASSRDSGRTNEKLFF. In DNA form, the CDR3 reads TGTGCCAGCAGCAGGGACAGTGGAAGAACTAATGAAAAACTGTTTTTT.

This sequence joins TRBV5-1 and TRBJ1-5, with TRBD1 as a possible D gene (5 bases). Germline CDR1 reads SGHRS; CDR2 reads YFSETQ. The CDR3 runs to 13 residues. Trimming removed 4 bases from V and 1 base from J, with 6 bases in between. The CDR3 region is CASSRDSNQPQHF. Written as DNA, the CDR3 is TGCGCCAGCAGCCGGGACAGCAATCAGCCCCAGCATTTT.

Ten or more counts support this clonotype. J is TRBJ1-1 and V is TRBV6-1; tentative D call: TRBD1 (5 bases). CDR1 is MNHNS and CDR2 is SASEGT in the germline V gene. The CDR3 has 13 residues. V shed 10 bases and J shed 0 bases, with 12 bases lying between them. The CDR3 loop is CATTGQVNTEAFF. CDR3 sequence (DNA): TGTGCCACCACGGGGCAAGTGAACACTGAAGCTTTCTTT.